This is a list of T cell receptor beta chains from one sample in a study of blood T cell repertoires in COVID-19. Generated by immunoSEQ multiplex PCR, the TCRdb table keeps only in-frame clones and is missing some. This sample carries some 250,000 clones, about 88% of them seen once, and the ten largest clones take around 5.1%. The sequencing input was peripheral blood. These receptors were taken from a woman aged 55-75 years with COVID-19, enrolled during active disease. Each CDR3 is given with its conserved first and last residue. Fields, in order: clone size, D gene, V gene, CDR3 length, J gene, CDR3 DNA, CDR3 protein. The D gene is left open where the match is weak. Expanded clones get a size class; other rows say once, few or many, or leave the size out.

clone_size: -
d_call: -
v_call: TRBV5-4
cdr3_length: 12
j_call: TRBJ1-2
cdr3_nt: TGTGCCAGCACCCTGGACTTTAGCGGCTACACCTTC
cdr3_aa: CASTLDFSGYTF

clone_size: -
d_call: TRBD2
v_call: TRBV7-3
cdr3_length: 16
j_call: TRBJ2-3
cdr3_nt: TGTGCCAGCAGCTTGGTCCCAGGACTAGTCCCAGATACGCAGTATTTT
cdr3_aa: CASSLVPGLVPDTQYF

clone_size: -
d_call: -
v_call: TRBV30
cdr3_length: 13
j_call: TRBJ2-5
cdr3_nt: TGTGCCTGGAGTGTTCGCGGGCAAGAGACCCAGTACTTC
cdr3_aa: CAWSVRGQETQYF

clone_size: -
d_call: TRBD2
v_call: TRBV3-1/TRBV3-2
cdr3_length: 16
j_call: TRBJ2-5
cdr3_nt: TGTGCCAGCAGCCCACGTCTAGCGGGAGCTCCGGAGACCCAGTACTTC
cdr3_aa: CASSPRLAGAPETQYF

clone_size: -
d_call: -
v_call: TRBV5-8
cdr3_length: 17
j_call: TRBJ1-5
cdr3_nt: TGTGCCAGCAGGACCTCAAGCGGGGCGCAGGTCCATCAGCCCCAGCATTTT
cdr3_aa: CASRTSSGAQVHQPQHF

clone_size: -
d_call: TRBD1
v_call: TRBV19
cdr3_length: 17
j_call: TRBJ1-6
cdr3_nt: TGTGCCAGTAGTACACGGATTGTAGGGACAGCCAATTCACCCCTCCACTTT
cdr3_aa: CASSTRIVGTANSPLHF

clone_size: -
d_call: TRBD2
v_call: TRBV7-6
cdr3_length: 16
j_call: TRBJ2-2
cdr3_nt: TGTGCCAGCAGCCAACTACCAGCGGGAATCTCCGGGGAGCTGTTTTTT
cdr3_aa: CASSQLPAGISGELFF

clone_size: -
d_call: -
v_call: TRBV7-2
cdr3_length: 15
j_call: TRBJ2-1
cdr3_nt: TGTGCCAGCAGCCAAGAGGAGGGCTCCTACAATGAGCAGTTCTTC
cdr3_aa: CASSQEEGSYNEQFF

clone_size: -
d_call: -
v_call: TRBV5-8
cdr3_length: 15
j_call: TRBJ1-1
cdr3_nt: TGTGCCAGCAGCTTGACGGGAGCCGGGGGCACTGAAGCTTTCTTT
cdr3_aa: CASSLTGAGGTEAFF

clone_size: -
d_call: -
v_call: TRBV6-2/TRBV6-3
cdr3_length: 17
j_call: TRBJ2-2
cdr3_nt: TGTGCCAGCAGTTACGAGAGGTCAGGGCTGGACACCGGGGAGCTGTTTTTT
cdr3_aa: CASSYERSGLDTGELFF

clone_size: few
d_call: -
v_call: TRBV11-3
cdr3_length: 13
j_call: TRBJ2-3
cdr3_nt: TGTGCCAGCAGCGATCGACTAGCAGATACGCAGTATTTT
cdr3_aa: CASSDRLADTQYF

clone_size: once
d_call: TRBD2
v_call: TRBV11-2
cdr3_length: 15
j_call: TRBJ2-1
cdr3_nt: TGTGCCAGCAGCTTAGTTAGCGGGAGAAGTTATGAGCAGTTCTTC
cdr3_aa: CASSLVSGRSYEQFF

clone_size: -
d_call: -
v_call: TRBV21-1
cdr3_length: 15
j_call: TRBJ2-1
cdr3_nt: TGTGCCTCGGGGGGCCCGGGACAGGATAACAATGAGCAGTTCTTC
cdr3_aa: CASGGPGQDNNEQFF

clone_size: -
d_call: -
v_call: TRBV6-5
cdr3_length: 16
j_call: TRBJ1-5
cdr3_nt: TGTGCCAGCAGTTACTCTGGCGGGGATAGCAATCAGCCCCAGCATTTT
cdr3_aa: CASSYSGGDSNQPQHF

clone_size: -
d_call: TRBD1
v_call: TRBV19
cdr3_length: 16
j_call: TRBJ1-1
cdr3_nt: TGTGCCAGTAGTCTCTCCGGGACAGGGGTGTACACTGAAGCTTTCTTT
cdr3_aa: CASSLSGTGVYTEAFF

clone_size: -
d_call: -
v_call: TRBV18
cdr3_length: 13
j_call: TRBJ2-7
cdr3_nt: TGTGCCAGCTCCCCCCTGGGAGGATACGAGCAGTACTTC
cdr3_aa: CASSPLGGYEQYF

clone_size: -
d_call: -
v_call: TRBV7-7
cdr3_length: 13
j_call: TRBJ2-7
cdr3_nt: TGTGCCAGCAGCGACCCCCCCGGGTACGAGCAGTACTTC
cdr3_aa: CASSDPPGYEQYF

clone_size: -
d_call: TRBD1
v_call: TRBV3-1/TRBV3-2
cdr3_length: 14
j_call: TRBJ2-5
cdr3_nt: TGTGCCAGCAGCCAGGACAGGGGGCGCGTGACCCAGTACTTC
cdr3_aa: CASSQDRGRVTQYF

clone_size: -
d_call: TRBD2
v_call: TRBV11-3
cdr3_length: 15
j_call: TRBJ2-1
cdr3_nt: TGTGCCAGCAGCCTCGGTGCGGGAGGGCCGGATGAGCAGTTCTTC
cdr3_aa: CASSLGAGGPDEQFF

clone_size: -
d_call: TRBD1
v_call: TRBV29-1
cdr3_length: 14
j_call: TRBJ2-3
cdr3_nt: TGCAGCGTTGAACTGGGACAGGCCCCAGATACGCAGTATTTT
cdr3_aa: CSVELGQAPDTQYF

clone_size: once
d_call: TRBD2
v_call: TRBV15
cdr3_length: 15
j_call: TRBJ2-2
cdr3_nt: TGTGCCACCAGCAGAGCCGTACTAGCGGTCGGGGAGCTGTTTTTT
cdr3_aa: CATSRAVLAVGELFF

clone_size: -
d_call: -
v_call: TRBV5-4
cdr3_length: 18
j_call: TRBJ1-2
cdr3_nt: TGTGCCAGCAGCGTTCAGCTCAGGGTCAGGACTATCGGCTATGGCTACACCTTC
cdr3_aa: CASSVQLRVRTIGYGYTF

clone_size: -
d_call: -
v_call: TRBV3-1/TRBV3-2
cdr3_length: 15
j_call: TRBJ1-6
cdr3_nt: TGTGCCAGCAGCCAAAGGTCAGGGGATAATTCACCCCTCCACTTT
cdr3_aa: CASSQRSGDNSPLHF

clone_size: -
d_call: TRBD1
v_call: TRBV18
cdr3_length: 16
j_call: TRBJ1-6
cdr3_nt: TGTGCCAGCTCACCATTACCGGGACAGAGTAATTCACCCCTCCACTTT
cdr3_aa: CASSPLPGQSNSPLHF

clone_size: once
d_call: -
v_call: TRBV19
cdr3_length: 14
j_call: TRBJ2-3
cdr3_nt: TGTGCCAGTAACAGGGAAAAGTCCACAGATACGCAGTATTTT
cdr3_aa: CASNREKSTDTQYF

clone_size: few
d_call: -
v_call: TRBV30
cdr3_length: 15
j_call: TRBJ2-7
cdr3_nt: TGTGCCTGGGGTCACCCCCCCCCTATCTCCTACGAGCAGTACTTC
cdr3_aa: CAWGHPPPISYEQYF

clone_size: -
d_call: TRBD2
v_call: TRBV5-1
cdr3_length: 15
j_call: TRBJ2-1
cdr3_nt: TGCGCCAGCAGCTTGGTACTAGCGGGAGTGAATGAGCAGTTCTTC
cdr3_aa: CASSLVLAGVNEQFF

clone_size: -
d_call: -
v_call: TRBV6-5
cdr3_length: 14
j_call: TRBJ1-1
cdr3_nt: TGTGCCAGCTCCAGCAGGGCCATTCCCTGGGAAGCTTTCTTT
cdr3_aa: CASSSRAIPWEAFF

clone_size: -
d_call: -
v_call: TRBV5-1
cdr3_length: 15
j_call: TRBJ1-1
cdr3_nt: TGCGCCAGCAGCTTGGGTCCAGGATCCAACACTGAAGCTTTCTTT
cdr3_aa: CASSLGPGSNTEAFF

clone_size: -
d_call: -
v_call: TRBV4-1
cdr3_length: 17
j_call: TRBJ1-5
cdr3_nt: TGCGCCAGCAGCCAAGATCGGGGGGGAGTCAGCAATCAGCCCCAGCATTTT
cdr3_aa: CASSQDRGGVSNQPQHF

clone_size: -
d_call: -
v_call: TRBV5-7
cdr3_length: 17
j_call: TRBJ1-2
cdr3_nt: TGTGCCAGCAGCCCCACCCGGGTTCCCCGGGGTATTAATGGCTACACCTTC
cdr3_aa: CASSPTRVPRGINGYTF

clone_size: -
d_call: -
v_call: TRBV9
cdr3_length: 15
j_call: TRBJ2-7
cdr3_nt: TGTGCCAGCAGCCCAGGGGGCGGGGGTGCTGACGAGCAGTACTTC
cdr3_aa: CASSPGGGGADEQYF

clone_size: few
d_call: TRBD2
v_call: TRBV5-4
cdr3_length: 15
j_call: TRBJ2-7
cdr3_nt: TGTGCCAGCAGCCGACTAGCGGGAGTAAGCTACGAGCAGTACTTC
cdr3_aa: CASSRLAGVSYEQYF

clone_size: -
d_call: -
v_call: TRBV5-4
cdr3_length: 12
j_call: TRBJ1-1
cdr3_nt: TGTGCCAGCAGCTTGGACAGGGACCAAGCTTTCTTT
cdr3_aa: CASSLDRDQAFF

clone_size: -
d_call: -
v_call: TRBV7-7
cdr3_length: 13
j_call: TRBJ2-2
cdr3_nt: TGTGCCAGCAGACTCACTAGTGCCGGGGAGCTGTTTTTT
cdr3_aa: CASRLTSAGELFF

clone_size: -
d_call: TRBD2
v_call: TRBV28
cdr3_length: 14
j_call: TRBJ2-1
cdr3_nt: TGTGCCAGCGGCCTAGCGGATACCTACAATGAGCAGTTCTTC
cdr3_aa: CASGLADTYNEQFF

clone_size: -
d_call: TRBD1
v_call: TRBV28
cdr3_length: 14
j_call: TRBJ1-2
cdr3_nt: TGTGCCAGCCGCCGACAGGGAGGAAGCTATGGCTACACCTTC
cdr3_aa: CASRRQGGSYGYTF

clone_size: -
d_call: -
v_call: TRBV12-2
cdr3_length: 14
j_call: TRBJ1-4
cdr3_nt: TGTGCAAGTCGCCAACAGGGGGCGCATGAAAAACTGTTTTTT
cdr3_aa: CASRQQGAHEKLFF

clone_size: -
d_call: -
v_call: TRBV3-1/TRBV3-2
cdr3_length: 18
j_call: TRBJ2-6
cdr3_nt: TGTGCCAGCAGCCAAGATGGGGGGATCCCCTCTGGGGCCAACGTCCTGACTTTC
cdr3_aa: CASSQDGGIPSGANVLTF

clone_size: -
d_call: -
v_call: TRBV7-9
cdr3_length: 12
j_call: TRBJ1-1
cdr3_nt: TGTGCCAGCAGCTTTGACTCCACTGAAGCTTTCTTT
cdr3_aa: CASSFDSTEAFF

clone_size: -
d_call: TRBD2
v_call: TRBV6-2/TRBV6-3
cdr3_length: 15
j_call: TRBJ2-5
cdr3_nt: TGTGCCAGCAGCCCTCTCGGACTAGCGGAAGAGACCCAGTACTTC
cdr3_aa: CASSPLGLAEETQYF

clone_size: -
d_call: -
v_call: TRBV9
cdr3_length: 15
j_call: TRBJ1-3
cdr3_nt: TGTGCCAGCAGCGTAGCGGCGGGCTCGGGAAACACCATATATTTT
cdr3_aa: CASSVAAGSGNTIYF

clone_size: -
d_call: -
v_call: TRBV19
cdr3_length: 13
j_call: TRBJ1-1
cdr3_nt: TGTGCCAGTAGTAGCCAGTTGAACACTGAAGCTTTCTTT
cdr3_aa: CASSSQLNTEAFF

clone_size: -
d_call: -
v_call: TRBV11-3
cdr3_length: 13
j_call: TRBJ2-1
cdr3_nt: TGTGCCAGCAGCTTAGATCACCCAGGTGAGCAGTTCTTC
cdr3_aa: CASSLDHPGEQFF

clone_size: -
d_call: -
v_call: TRBV6-1
cdr3_length: 17
j_call: TRBJ2-2
cdr3_nt: TGTGCCAGCAGTGAGAAGACTCCGGGACTTAACACCGGGGAGCTGTTTTTT
cdr3_aa: CASSEKTPGLNTGELFF

clone_size: -
d_call: -
v_call: TRBV6-6
cdr3_length: 13
j_call: TRBJ1-5
cdr3_nt: TGTGCCAGCAGTTACCAGGGTATTCAGCCCCAGCATTTT
cdr3_aa: CASSYQGIQPQHF

clone_size: -
d_call: -
v_call: TRBV3-1/TRBV3-2
cdr3_length: 12
j_call: TRBJ2-7
cdr3_nt: TGTGCCAGCAGCCAATTAGGCAGGGAGGCGTACTTC
cdr3_aa: CASSQLGREAYF

clone_size: -
d_call: TRBD2
v_call: TRBV28
cdr3_length: 16
j_call: TRBJ2-3
cdr3_nt: TGTGCCAGCAGTAGGCCACTAGCGGGAGGGCCTGGTACGCAGTATTTT
cdr3_aa: CASSRPLAGGPGTQYF

clone_size: -
d_call: -
v_call: TRBV5-1
cdr3_length: 14
j_call: TRBJ2-7
cdr3_nt: TGCGCCAGCACCCCGGAGTCCCGACTTAGGGAGCAGTACTTC
cdr3_aa: CASTPESRLREQYF

clone_size: -
d_call: TRBD1
v_call: TRBV7-9
cdr3_length: 17
j_call: TRBJ1-1
cdr3_nt: TGTGCCAGCAGCACCCAGCCCGAAGACAGGGATAACACTGAAGCTTTCTTT
cdr3_aa: CASSTQPEDRDNTEAFF